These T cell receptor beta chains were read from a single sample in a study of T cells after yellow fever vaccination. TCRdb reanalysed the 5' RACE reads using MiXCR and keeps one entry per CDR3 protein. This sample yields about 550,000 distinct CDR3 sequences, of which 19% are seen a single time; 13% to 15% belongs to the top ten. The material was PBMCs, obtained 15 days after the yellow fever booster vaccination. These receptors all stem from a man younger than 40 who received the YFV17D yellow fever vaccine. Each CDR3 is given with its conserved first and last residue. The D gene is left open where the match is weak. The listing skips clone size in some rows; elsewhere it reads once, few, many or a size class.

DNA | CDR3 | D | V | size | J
TGTGCCAGCAGCCGCGACTTGTCGGAGACCCAGTACTTC | CASSRDLSETQYF | - | TRBV12-3/TRBV12-4 | - | TRBJ2-5
TGTGCCAGCAGCGTAGAGTCGTCACTCGTAAGCATTCAGTACTTC | CASSVESSLVSIQYF | - | TRBV9 | - | TRBJ2-4
TGTGCCAGCAGCTCGGTTGAGACTAGCGGCCGGGGCAGGAATGAGCAGTTCTTC | CASSSVETSGRGRNEQFF | TRBD2 | TRBV5-4 | few | TRBJ2-1
TGTGCCATCAGTGAGGGTGGACAAAACACCGGGGAGCTGTTTTTT | CAISEGGQNTGELFF | - | TRBV10-3 | few | TRBJ2-2
TGCAGCGTTGAAGGTTCACCGGGACTAGCAGCCGAGCAGTACTTC | CSVEGSPGLAAEQYF | TRBD2 | TRBV29-1 | few | TRBJ2-7
TGCGCCAGCATCGACCCAGCGGGAGGTATAAACGAGCAGTACTTC | CASIDPAGGINEQYF | TRBD2 | TRBV4-1 | - | TRBJ2-7
TGTGCCAGCAGCTTAAACGGCGGGCGGAATTCACCCCTCCACTTT | CASSLNGGRNSPLHF | - | TRBV7-3 | once | TRBJ1-6
TGTGCCAGCAGTGAATTGTCCTGGGGTGAAAAACTGTTTTTT | CASSELSWGEKLFF | - | TRBV2 | - | TRBJ1-4
TGCGCCAGCAGCTCCCCTGGCGGGAGCTCCTACAATGAGCAGTTCTTC | CASSSPGGSSYNEQFF | TRBD2 | TRBV5-1 | - | TRBJ2-1
TGTGCCAGCAGGAGTCCACAGGGATTTCAGTACTTC | CASRSPQGFQYF | - | TRBV7-9 | few | TRBJ2-4
TGTGCCAGCAGCCAAGCAGACAACCAAGAGACCCAGTACTTC | CASSQADNQETQYF | - | TRBV14 | few | TRBJ2-5
TGCGCCAGCAGCCCCGGCGGGACCCTAGAAGCTTTCTTT | CASSPGGTLEAFF | - | TRBV4-1 | - | TRBJ1-1
TGTGCCAGCTCACCAATTGTCAGCCAAGAGACCCAGTACTTC | CASSPIVSQETQYF | - | TRBV18 | - | TRBJ2-5
TGTGCCTCCGAGGGGCAAGGGGATTCCTACAATGAGCAGTTCTTC | CASEGQGDSYNEQFF | - | TRBV7-2 | few | TRBJ2-1
TGCAGCGCGGGACTAGCGGGAGTGATCGCGAACAATGAGCAGTTCTTC | CSAGLAGVIANNEQFF | TRBD2 | TRBV20-1 | - | TRBJ2-1
TGTGCCAGCAATGCTCCTGGGGACGGTCTAATCACCGGGGAGCTGTTTTTT | CASNAPGDGLITGELFF | - | TRBV12-3/TRBV12-4 | - | TRBJ2-2
TGTGCCAGCTCGGGGGGCCGAAGCACAGATACGCAGTATTTT | CASSGGRSTDTQYF | - | TRBV7-9 | - | TRBJ2-3
TGCAGCGTTGAAGATCCCCTTGGCCTAGCGGGAGGGCCTTTTGAGCAGTTCTTC | CSVEDPLGLAGGPFEQFF | TRBD2 | TRBV29-1 | - | TRBJ2-1
TGTGCCACCCGGACAGGCTACGAGCAGTACTTC | CATRTGYEQYF | TRBD1 | TRBV6-1 | - | TRBJ2-7
TGTGCCAGCAGCTTGGCTGGCCGCCGCTACGAGACCCAGTACTTC | CASSLAGRRYETQYF | - | TRBV5-8 | few | TRBJ2-5
TGCAGCGTTGAACTAGCGGGACGCGAGCAGTACTTC | CSVELAGREQYF | TRBD2 | TRBV29-1 | - | TRBJ2-7
TGTGCCATCAGTGACGGTAGAACTGGGGCCAACGTCCTGACTTTC | CAISDGRTGANVLTF | - | TRBV10-3 | few | TRBJ2-6
TGTGCCAGCAGCTTAAGGCTTAGCAATCAGCCCCAGCATTTT | CASSLRLSNQPQHF | - | TRBV7-2 | - | TRBJ1-5
TGTGCCAGCAGCGTAGGGGGGGATTCACCCCTCCACTTT | CASSVGGDSPLHF | - | TRBV9 | - | TRBJ1-6
TGTGCCAGCAGCCAAACAGGGGGCGATGGCTACACCTTC | CASSQTGGDGYTF | TRBD1 | TRBV7-9 | - | TRBJ1-2
TGTGCCAGCAGTTACTCGAAAGGGTATGGCTACACCTTC | CASSYSKGYGYTF | - | TRBV6-5 | - | TRBJ1-2
TGCGCCAGCAGCTTGGCCAGGACTAGCGGGAGGACCTACGAGCAGTACTTC | CASSLARTSGRTYEQYF | TRBD2 | TRBV5-1 | - | TRBJ2-7
TGTGCCAGCAGCTCCAGCTCTGGGGCCAACGTCCTGACTTTC | CASSSSSGANVLTF | - | TRBV7-3 | many | TRBJ2-6
TGTGCCAGCAGTTTATCAGAAGCCAATGAGCAGTTCTTC | CASSLSEANEQFF | - | TRBV27 | few | TRBJ2-1
TGTGCCAGCAGCTGGGACAGGGGCACCGGGGAGCTGTTTTTT | CASSWDRGTGELFF | TRBD1 | TRBV7-2 | - | TRBJ2-2
TGCAGTGCTAGGGGGTGGGGGAGCTCCTACAATGAGCAGTTCTTC | CSARGWGSSYNEQFF | - | TRBV20-1 | few | TRBJ2-1
TGTGCCAGCAGTTTCTGGACTAGCGGGGGGGGAGATACGCAGTATTTT | CASSFWTSGGGDTQYF | TRBD2 | TRBV27 | few | TRBJ2-3
TGTGCCAGCAGAGCAGGGATTAACTATGGCTACACCTTC | CASRAGINYGYTF | - | TRBV6-1 | few | TRBJ1-2
TGTGCCAGCAGTTTGGTGTCATCTAATGAAAAACTGTTTTTT | CASSLVSSNEKLFF | - | TRBV25-1 | - | TRBJ1-4
TGTGCCATCAAACCCGGGACTAGCGGGAGGGCCGTGACCGGGGAGCTGTTTTTT | CAIKPGTSGRAVTGELFF | TRBD2 | TRBV10-3 | - | TRBJ2-2
TGTGCCAGCATGGACAGGGCGGCGGGACAAGAGACCCAGTACTTC | CASMDRAAGQETQYF | TRBD1 | TRBV2 | - | TRBJ2-5
TGTGCCAGCAGACCACAGGGGACCCCTACAGATACGCAGTATTTT | CASRPQGTPTDTQYF | TRBD1 | TRBV6-2/TRBV6-3 | - | TRBJ2-3
TGTGCCAGCAGGGGGACAGGAGAGACTGAAGCTTTCTTT | CASRGTGETEAFF | TRBD1 | TRBV4-2 | few | TRBJ1-1
TGTGCCAGCAGTTTATACTACCAAGAGACCCAGTACTTC | CASSLYYQETQYF | - | TRBV12-3/TRBV12-4 | - | TRBJ2-5
TGTGCCAGCTCCCGACAGGAAAACACCGGGGAGCTGTTTTTT | CASSRQENTGELFF | - | TRBV18 | - | TRBJ2-2
TGTGCCAGCAGGGCAACCTGGGGCTCCTACGAGCAGTACTTC | CASRATWGSYEQYF | - | TRBV27 | - | TRBJ2-7
TGTGCCAGCAGTAGGGTCGGGAAGTTCTACGAGCAGTACTTC | CASSRVGKFYEQYF | - | TRBV25-1 | few | TRBJ2-7
TGTGCCAGCAGTTTAGCGGGGCAGGTGAATGAGCAGTTCTTC | CASSLAGQVNEQFF | - | TRBV28 | - | TRBJ2-1
TGTGCCAGCAGCCAACCTAGCACCTCGAAGGATACGCAGTATTTT | CASSQPSTSKDTQYF | - | TRBV3-1 | - | TRBJ2-3
TGTGCCAGCAGCTTAGCGGTACGGTCCAATGAGCAGTTCTTC | CASSLAVRSNEQFF | - | TRBV7-9 | few | TRBJ2-1
TGTGCCAGCGGATTGTGGGCCTCGTACGAGCAGTACTTC | CASGLWASYEQYF | - | TRBV12-3/TRBV12-4 | - | TRBJ2-7
TGTGCCAGCTCACCATCCCGGGCTACCCGCGAGTATTTT | CASSPSRATREYF | - | TRBV18 | few | TRBJ2-3